A selection of T cell receptor beta chains follows, all from one sample in a study of PD-1 blockade in classical Hodgkin lymphoma. Sequencing was performed with immunoSEQ multiplex PCR; in TCRdb, only in-frame clones are kept and a portion is missing. Of about 24,000 clones listed, roughly three quarters are singletons. The sample consisted of peripheral blood mononuclear cells (PBMCs), taken at baseline. Receptors originate from a human donor with classical Hodgkin lymphoma. Each CDR3 is given with its conserved first and last residue. The D gene is left open where the match is weak. Clone size is stated in some rows and not others, as once, few, many or a class when expanded.

abundance: NA; d_gene: NA; j_gene: TRBJ2-2; v_gene: TRBV5-1; CDR3aa: CASSLIFGAGELFF; CDR3nt: TGCGCCAGCAGCTTGATATTCGGGGCCGGGGAGCTGTTTTTT
abundance: few; d_gene: NA; j_gene: TRBJ2-3; v_gene: TRBV6-5; CDR3aa: CASSSVGGGHGDTQYF; CDR3nt: TGTGCCAGCAGTTCCGTTGGGGGGGGGCATGGAGATACGCAGTATTTT
abundance: NA; d_gene: NA; j_gene: TRBJ1-2; v_gene: TRBV29-1; CDR3aa: CSVEDPRNYGYTF; CDR3nt: TGCAGCGTTGAAGATCCCAGAAACTATGGCTACACCTTC
abundance: once; d_gene: NA; j_gene: TRBJ2-1; v_gene: TRBV5-1; CDR3aa: CASSLATSYNEQFF; CDR3nt: TGCGCCAGCAGCTTGGCGACTAGTTACAATGAGCAGTTCTTC
abundance: NA; d_gene: NA; j_gene: TRBJ1-5; v_gene: TRBV19; CDR3aa: CASRTRRGEGNQPQHF; CDR3nt: TGTGCCAGTAGAACCCGGCGAGGGGAAGGCAATCAGCCCCAGCATTTT
abundance: NA; d_gene: NA; j_gene: TRBJ2-7; v_gene: TRBV6-5; CDR3aa: CASRITGLGAHEQYF; CDR3nt: TGTGCCAGCAGAATTACCGGGCTGGGGGCCCACGAGCAGTACTTC
abundance: few; d_gene: TRBD1; j_gene: TRBJ1-1; v_gene: TRBV4-1; CDR3aa: CASSRQGVNTEAFF; CDR3nt: TGCGCCAGCAGCCGACAGGGCGTTAACACTGAAGCTTTCTTT
abundance: NA; d_gene: NA; j_gene: TRBJ1-3; v_gene: TRBV6-5; CDR3aa: CASRNSGNTIYF; CDR3nt: TGTGCCAGCCGGAACAGTGGAAACACCATATATTTT
abundance: NA; d_gene: TRBD2; j_gene: TRBJ2-1; v_gene: TRBV10-3; CDR3aa: CAMGTSGAANEQFF; CDR3nt: TGTGCCATGGGGACTAGCGGGGCTGCAAATGAGCAGTTCTTC
abundance: once; d_gene: NA; j_gene: TRBJ1-1; v_gene: TRBV19; CDR3aa: CASSMGGTRWNTNTEAFF; CDR3nt: TGTGCCAGTAGTATGGGAGGGACGAGGTGGAATACGAACACTGAAGCTTTCTTT
abundance: few; d_gene: NA; j_gene: TRBJ1-2; v_gene: TRBV4-2; CDR3aa: CASQADWSTGYGYTF; CDR3nt: TGTGCCAGCCAAGCCGATTGGAGCACGGGCTATGGCTACACCTTC
abundance: NA; d_gene: NA; j_gene: TRBJ2-5; v_gene: TRBV2; CDR3aa: CATSGTIQETQYF; CDR3nt: TGTGCCACCAGCGGGACAATTCAAGAGACCCAGTACTTC
abundance: NA; d_gene: NA; j_gene: TRBJ2-2; v_gene: TRBV18; CDR3aa: CASSPVQHLGAGELFF; CDR3nt: TGTGCCAGCTCACCTGTACAGCACCTAGGTGCGGGGGAGCTGTTTTTT
abundance: NA; d_gene: NA; j_gene: TRBJ2-4; v_gene: TRBV6-1; CDR3aa: CASRDIVAKNIQYF; CDR3nt: TGTGCCAGCAGGGACATCGTAGCCAAAAACATTCAGTACTTC
abundance: NA; d_gene: NA; j_gene: TRBJ2-3; v_gene: TRBV29-1; CDR3aa: CSVRDTRTDTQYF; CDR3nt: TGCAGCGTTAGGGACACCAGGACAGATACGCAGTATTTT
abundance: NA; d_gene: NA; j_gene: TRBJ2-1; v_gene: TRBV7-9; CDR3aa: CASSRLVGPYNEQFF; CDR3nt: TGTGCCAGCAGCCGACTAGTAGGGCCTTACAATGAGCAGTTCTTC
abundance: NA; d_gene: TRBD1; j_gene: TRBJ2-7; v_gene: TRBV15; CDR3aa: CATSSNDRGGDEQYF; CDR3nt: TGTGCCACCAGCAGTAACGACAGGGGAGGTGACGAGCAGTACTTC
abundance: NA; d_gene: NA; j_gene: TRBJ2-7; v_gene: TRBV25-1; CDR3aa: CASSPRDSYEQYF; CDR3nt: TGTGCCAGCAGTCCAAGGGACTCCTACGAGCAGTACTTC
abundance: NA; d_gene: TRBD2; j_gene: TRBJ2-3; v_gene: TRBV7-2; CDR3aa: CASSLKGGLAGHRGDTQYF; CDR3nt: TGTGCCAGCAGCTTAAAAGGGGGGCTAGCGGGGCACCGGGGAGATACGCAGTATTTT
abundance: NA; d_gene: NA; j_gene: TRBJ2-5; v_gene: TRBV6-1; CDR3aa: CASSEAPPRTLVETQYF; CDR3nt: TGTGCCAGCAGTGAAGCCCCTCCTAGAACCCTAGTGGAGACCCAGTACTTC
abundance: NA; d_gene: NA; j_gene: TRBJ2-7; v_gene: TRBV19; CDR3aa: CASSPGWAYEQYF; CDR3nt: TGTGCCAGTAGTCCCGGGTGGGCCTACGAGCAGTACTTC
abundance: NA; d_gene: TRBD1; j_gene: TRBJ2-7; v_gene: TRBV2; CDR3aa: CASSEGGRGLGYEQYF; CDR3nt: TGTGCCAGCAGTGAAGGAGGCAGGGGGCTGGGATACGAGCAGTACTTC
abundance: NA; d_gene: TRBD2; j_gene: TRBJ2-1; v_gene: TRBV5-4; CDR3aa: CTSSQSGGKNNEQFF; CDR3nt: TGTACCTCGTCCCAGAGCGGGGGGAAAAACAATGAGCAGTTCTTC
abundance: NA; d_gene: TRBD1; j_gene: TRBJ2-3; v_gene: TRBV4-3; CDR3aa: CASSLRTGISTDTQYF; CDR3nt: TGCGCCAGCAGCCTTAGGACAGGGATAAGCACAGATACGCAGTATTTT
abundance: NA; d_gene: NA; j_gene: TRBJ2-7; v_gene: TRBV5-1; CDR3aa: CASAGKIYEQYF; CDR3nt: TGCGCCAGCGCCGGGAAAATTTACGAGCAGTACTTC
abundance: NA; d_gene: TRBD2; j_gene: TRBJ2-3; v_gene: TRBV2; CDR3aa: CASRETSGGADTQYF; CDR3nt: TGTGCCAGCAGGGAAACTAGCGGGGGGGCGGATACGCAGTATTTT
abundance: once; d_gene: NA; j_gene: TRBJ1-6; v_gene: TRBV5-5; CDR3aa: CASSFGNSPLHF; CDR3nt: TGTGCCAGCAGCTTTGGGAATTCACCCCTCCACTTT
abundance: NA; d_gene: TRBD1; j_gene: TRBJ2-3; v_gene: TRBV25-1; CDR3aa: CVSKTTGSDTQYF; CDR3nt: TGTGTCAGTAAGACGACAGGGTCTGATACGCAGTATTTT
abundance: NA; d_gene: NA; j_gene: TRBJ1-5; v_gene: TRBV7-9; CDR3aa: CASSLQGNQPQHF; CDR3nt: TGTGCCAGCAGCTTACAGGGAAATCAGCCCCAGCATTTT
abundance: NA; d_gene: NA; j_gene: TRBJ1-5; v_gene: TRBV27; CDR3aa: CASAGGKRDQPQHF; CDR3nt: TGTGCCAGCGCTGGGGGGAAGAGGGATCAGCCCCAGCATTTT
abundance: NA; d_gene: TRBD1; j_gene: TRBJ2-3; v_gene: TRBV7-9; CDR3aa: CASSPRQGASTDTQYF; CDR3nt: TGTGCCAGCAGCCCCAGACAGGGGGCAAGCACAGATACGCAGTATTTT
abundance: NA; d_gene: NA; j_gene: TRBJ1-2; v_gene: TRBV19; CDR3aa: CASSSSGYGYTF; CDR3nt: TGTGCCAGTAGTTCAAGTGGTTATGGCTACACCTTC
abundance: NA; d_gene: TRBD1; j_gene: TRBJ1-2; v_gene: TRBV27; CDR3aa: CASSLRTGDGYTF; CDR3nt: TGTGCCAGCAGTTTAAGGACAGGGGATGGCTACACCTTC
abundance: NA; d_gene: TRBD1; j_gene: TRBJ1-6; v_gene: TRBV6-6; CDR3aa: CASSVQGDSPLHF; CDR3nt: TGTGCCAGCAGTGTACAGGGGGACTCACCCCTCCACTTT
abundance: NA; d_gene: NA; j_gene: TRBJ2-3; v_gene: TRBV29-1; CDR3aa: CSGDSGDTQYF; CDR3nt: TGCAGTGGCGATTCTGGAGATACGCAGTATTTT
abundance: once; d_gene: NA; j_gene: TRBJ1-2; v_gene: TRBV7-6; CDR3aa: CASSLNEGANYGYTF; CDR3nt: TGTGCCAGCAGCTTAAACGAGGGAGCTAACTATGGCTACACCTTC
abundance: NA; d_gene: NA; j_gene: TRBJ1-1; v_gene: TRBV5-4; CDR3aa: CASSLPNPLNTEAFF; CDR3nt: TGTGCCAGCAGCTTGCCCAATCCTCTGAACACTGAAGCTTTCTTT
abundance: NA; d_gene: NA; j_gene: TRBJ2-7; v_gene: TRBV30; CDR3aa: CATTSGGEQYF; CDR3nt: TGTGCCACCACTTCCGGGGGCGAGCAGTACTTC
abundance: NA; d_gene: TRBD2; j_gene: TRBJ2-5; v_gene: TRBV29-1; CDR3aa: CSVGRGGQETQYF; CDR3nt: TGCAGCGTTGGTCGGGGGGGCCAAGAGACCCAGTACTTC
abundance: NA; d_gene: NA; j_gene: TRBJ1-5; v_gene: TRBV7-9; CDR3aa: CASSSTGALRPYSNQPQHF; CDR3nt: TGTGCCAGCAGCTCGACCGGGGCCCTACGCCCTTATAGCAATCAGCCCCAGCATTTT
abundance: NA; d_gene: TRBD1; j_gene: TRBJ1-5; v_gene: TRBV5-1; CDR3aa: CASEDRNQPQHF; CDR3nt: TGCGCCAGCGAGGACAGGAATCAGCCCCAGCATTTT
abundance: NA; d_gene: NA; j_gene: TRBJ2-3; v_gene: TRBV11-2; CDR3aa: CASSGPWGWGTGTDTQYF; CDR3nt: TGTGCCAGCAGCGGACCATGGGGGTGGGGGACTGGGACAGATACGCAGTATTTT
abundance: NA; d_gene: NA; j_gene: TRBJ1-1; v_gene: TRBV11-1; CDR3aa: CASSLIRGSTEAFF; CDR3nt: TGTGCCAGCAGCTTGATCAGGGGAAGCACTGAAGCTTTCTTT
abundance: NA; d_gene: NA; j_gene: TRBJ2-7; v_gene: TRBV11-2; CDR3aa: CASSLERGGRNYEQYF; CDR3nt: TGTGCCAGCAGCTTAGAGAGGGGGGGTCGGAACTACGAGCAGTACTTC
abundance: NA; d_gene: NA; j_gene: TRBJ1-1; v_gene: TRBV4-3; CDR3aa: CASSRVMNTEAFF; CDR3nt: TGCGCCAGCAGCCGAGTTATGAACACTGAAGCTTTCTTT
abundance: NA; d_gene: NA; j_gene: TRBJ1-1; v_gene: TRBV7-9; CDR3aa: CASSFRGRMNTEAFF; CDR3nt: TGTGCCAGCAGCTTCCGGGGGCGCATGAACACTGAAGCTTTCTTT
abundance: NA; d_gene: NA; j_gene: TRBJ2-5; v_gene: TRBV21-1; CDR3aa: CASPQVGGSETQYF; CDR3nt: TGTGCCAGCCCTCAAGTTGGAGGCTCGGAGACCCAGTACTTC
abundance: NA; d_gene: TRBD1; j_gene: TRBJ2-5; v_gene: TRBV5-1; CDR3aa: CASNFGAGGQQETQYF; CDR3nt: TGCGCCAGCAACTTTGGCGCAGGGGGACAGCAAGAGACCCAGTACTTC
abundance: once; d_gene: NA; j_gene: TRBJ2-3; v_gene: TRBV7-6; CDR3aa: CASSLGPTDTQYF; CDR3nt: TGTGCCAGCAGCTTAGGCCCCACAGATACGCAGTATTTT
abundance: NA; d_gene: TRBD1; j_gene: TRBJ1-1; v_gene: TRBV7-9; CDR3aa: CASSRPGGYTEAFF; CDR3nt: TGTGCCAGCAGCAGACCAGGGGGCTACACTGAAGCTTTCTTT
abundance: NA; d_gene: NA; j_gene: TRBJ2-3; v_gene: TRBV15; CDR3aa: CATSRDDFFRGDTQYF; CDR3nt: TGTGCCACCAGCAGAGATGACTTCTTTAGGGGAGATACGCAGTATTTT
abundance: medium-sized; d_gene: NA; j_gene: TRBJ1-2; v_gene: TRBV6-5; CDR3aa: CASSYFRNYGYTF; CDR3nt: TGTGCCAGCAGTTACTTCCGGAACTATGGCTACACCTTC
abundance: NA; d_gene: NA; j_gene: TRBJ1-4; v_gene: TRBV10-3; CDR3aa: CAISVRLIKTNEKLFF; CDR3nt: TGTGCCATCAGTGTGAGACTTATTAAAACTAATGAAAAACTGTTTTTT
abundance: NA; d_gene: NA; j_gene: TRBJ1-4; v_gene: TRBV5-1; CDR3aa: CARRGAEPNEKLFF; CDR3nt: TGCGCCCGCCGGGGGGCAGAACCTAATGAAAAACTGTTTTTT
abundance: once; d_gene: NA; j_gene: TRBJ2-5; v_gene: TRBV7-9; CDR3aa: CASSLTPQRLETQYF; CDR3nt: TGTGCCAGCAGCTTAACCCCACAGCGATTGGAGACCCAGTACTTC
abundance: NA; d_gene: TRBD1; j_gene: TRBJ1-5; v_gene: TRBV4-2; CDR3aa: CASSPGQGNQPQHF; CDR3nt: TGTGCCAGCAGCCCGGGACAGGGGAATCAGCCCCAGCATTTT
abundance: NA; d_gene: NA; j_gene: TRBJ1-1; v_gene: TRBV30; CDR3aa: CAWTTGTLVFF; CDR3nt: TGTGCCTGGACCACCGGGACCTTGGTTTTCTTT
abundance: NA; d_gene: NA; j_gene: TRBJ1-5; v_gene: TRBV15; CDR3aa: CATSRSQTSNQPQHF; CDR3nt: TGTGCCACCAGCAGATCCCAGACTAGCAATCAGCCCCAGCATTTT
abundance: NA; d_gene: NA; j_gene: TRBJ1-1; v_gene: TRBV5-4; CDR3aa: CASLNSMNTEAFF; CDR3nt: TGTGCCAGCCTCAACAGCATGAACACTGAAGCTTTCTTT